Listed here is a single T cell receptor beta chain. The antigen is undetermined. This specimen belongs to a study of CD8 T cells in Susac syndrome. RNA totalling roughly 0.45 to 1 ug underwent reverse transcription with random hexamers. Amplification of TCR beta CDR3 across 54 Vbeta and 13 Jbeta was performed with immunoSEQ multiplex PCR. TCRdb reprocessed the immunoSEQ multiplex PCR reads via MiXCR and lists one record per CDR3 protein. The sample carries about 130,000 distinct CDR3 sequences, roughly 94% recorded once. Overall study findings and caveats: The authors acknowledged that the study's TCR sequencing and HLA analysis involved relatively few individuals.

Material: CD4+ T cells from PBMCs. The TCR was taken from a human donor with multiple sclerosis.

The CDR3 reads CASRDIQGRYGYTF. The CDR3 region has the DNA TGTGCCAGCAGGGACATACAGGGGCGGTATGGCTACACCTTC. The rearrangement uses TRBV27 and TRBJ1-2; 7 nucleotides align to TRBD1. V dropped 6 bases and J dropped 5; count of bases not matched to a gene: 9. Germline CDR1 and CDR2: MNHEY and SMNVEV (reference sequence). The CDR3 sequence is 14 residues long.